Listed here are 18 T cell receptor beta chains from one sample, sequenced in a study of early T cells in non-severe SARS-CoV-2 infection. TCRdb independently ran MiXCR on the 5' RACE reads; one entry per CDR3 protein. The data show 95,000 to 100,000 distinct CDR3 sequences, approximately 13% seen once. Sequences were obtained from whole blood. These receptor sequences come from an adult who was a healthcare worker with PCR-confirmed SARS-CoV-2 infection or an uninfected control (not recorded which).

The sample holds many counts of this clonotype. CDR3 loop: CASSLQGATDTQYF. The CDR3 DNA reads as TGTGCCAGCAGCTTACAGGGGGCCACAGATACGCAGTATTTT. The chain uses TRBV7-3 and TRBJ2-3; 8 nucleotides agree with TRBD1. This CDR3 has 14 residues. Trimming removed 2 bases from V and 2 bases from J; junction bases left unmatched: 0. From germline, CDR1 is SGHTA and CDR2 FQGTGA.

This clonotype was counted between two and nine times. The V and J genes are TRBV12-3 or TRBV12-4 and TRBJ2-6, with a weak D call TRBD1 (5 bases). With 3 bases removed from V and 0 bases from J, the gap between germline ends came to 12 bases. The CDR3 totals 17 residues. In DNA form, the CDR3 reads TGTGCCAGCAGTTTTGAGACAGTGAGCTCTGGGGCCAACGTCCTGACTTTC. Amino acid sequence: CASSFETVSSGANVLTF.

The chain's CDR3 is CSVTYRQEQYF. DNA of the CDR3: TGCAGCGTTACCTATCGACAGGAGCAGTACTTC. The rearrangement joins TRBV29-1 to TRBJ2-7; maybe TRBD1 (5 bases). V shed 5 bases and J shed 7 bases, with 12 bases lying between them. CDR3 size: 11 residues. Looked up from germline, CDR1 is SQVTM and CDR2 is ANQGSEA.

This clonotype came up a few times. The V gene is TRBV7-9, the J gene TRBJ2-5; 8 positions match TRBD1. From germline, CDR1 is SEHNR and CDR2 FQNEAQ (reference sequence). The CDR3 has 15 amino acids. Losses at the gene ends were 4 bases for V and 1 base for J; bases not matched to a gene: 5. CDR3: CASSSQGQVQETQYF. The CDR3 nucleotides read TGTGCCAGCAGCTCCCAGGGACAGGTCCAAGAGACCCAGTACTTC.

Of note for this clonotype: Just one base apart from a much larger clone, this may be a read error. J is TRBJ1-3 and V is TRBV9; D is unresolved. Germline V gives CDR1 SGDLS, CDR2 YYNGEE. This CDR3 comprises 13 residues. V gave up 3 bases and J gave up 2 bases, with 6 bases separating them. The CDR3 bases are TGTGCCAGCAGCGAAGGGCCTGGAAACACCATATATTTT. Amino acids: CASSEGPGNTIYF.

This clonotype has at least ten counts. The chain recombines TRBV19 with TRBJ1-2; weak D call: TRBD1 (5 bases). The V end was cut by 1 base, the J end by 8 bases, with 14 bases between. The CDR3 has 14 residues. The germline CDR1 and CDR2 sequences are LNHDA and SQIVND (reference sequence). CDR3 nucleotide sequence: TGTGCCAGTAGTATAGTTGGCAGGGCTGGCGGCTACACCTTC. Protein sequence: CASSIVGRAGGYTF.

This clonotype has at least ten counts. This chain connects TRBV5-1 to TRBJ2-3; D unclear. V was trimmed by 0 bases and J by 2 bases, leaving 7 bases between them. The CDR3 spans 14 residues. Per germline, CDR1 SGHRS and CDR2 YFSETQ. The CDR3 spells CASSLEGFTDTQYF. The CDR3 DNA reads TGCGCCAGCAGCTTGGAAGGGTTCACAGATACGCAGTATTTT.

This clonotype was counted at least ten times. CDR3 sequence: CASSDPANLPRAEQYF. The DNA of the CDR3 is TGTGCCAGCTCTGATCCCGCCAACTTACCCAGGGCCGAGCAGTACTTC. The chain couples TRBV7-9 to TRBJ2-7; possible D gene TRBD1, 5 bases. This CDR3 spans 16 amino acids. Trimming stripped 8 bases from V and 6 bases from J, with 26 bases between. Germline CDR1 SEHNR, CDR2 FQNEAQ (reference sequence).

This clonotype came up many times. The genes are TRBV2 and TRBJ2-2; TRBD1 matches at 10 bases. This CDR3 is 13 amino acids long. Germline V gene data show CDR1 as SNHLY and CDR2 as FYNNEI. After removal of 8 bases from V and 7 bases from J, the junction contained 4 bases not matched to a gene. CDR3 sequence reads: CASGDRGIGELFF. CDR3 nucleotide sequence: TGTGCCAGCGGGGACAGGGGAATCGGGGAGCTGTTTTTT. Full variable domain (missing parts from reference TRBV2 and TRBJ2-2): EPEVTQTPSHQVTQMGQEVILRCVPISNHLYFYWYRQILGQKVEFLVSFYNNEISEKSEIFDDQFSVERPDGSNFTLKIRSTKLEDSAMYFCASGDRGIGELFFGEGSRLTVL.

This clonotype was seen at least ten times. The V call is TRBV7-2, the J call TRBJ2-3, with D tentatively TRBD1 (6 bases). The CDR3 has 14 amino acids. Trimming took off 5 bases at V and 1 base at J, with 10 bases between the two ends. Germline CDR1 and CDR2: SGHTA and FQGNSA. This chain's CDR3 is CASSVRQGTDTQYF. The CDR3 DNA is TGTGCCAGCAGCGTTAGACAGGGCACAGATACGCAGTATTTT.

The chain recombines TRBV20-1 with TRBJ2-2; D is possibly TRBD2 (5 bases). Germline V CDR1 and CDR2: DFQATT, SNEGSKA (reference sequence). The CDR3 contains 17 residues. The V end lost 1 base, the J end lost 2 bases, and 17 bases lay between the germline ends. CDR3 DNA: TGCAGTGCTAGAGCCCATCCGCGGGTCCCCAACACCGGGGAGCTGTTTTTT. Translated: CSARAHPRVPNTGELFF.

This clonotype was seen repeatedly, ten times or more. V and J are TRBV20-1 and TRBJ2-3; TRBD2 aligns across 10 bases. Germline CDR1 and CDR2: DFQATT and SNEGSKA (reference sequence). V was clipped by 5 bases and J by 2 bases; unmatched bases: 7. This CDR3 region has 15 residues. The CDR3 coding sequence is TGCAGTGCTGGGGGACTAGCGACCACCACAGATACGCAGTATTTT. Protein product: CSAGGLATTTDTQYF.

There are many counts of this clonotype. The chain joins TRBV2 to TRBJ1-2; D not certain. The germline gives CDR1 SNHLY, CDR2 FYNNEI. The length of the CDR3 is 13 residues. With 7 bases removed from V and 5 bases from J, the gap between germline ends came to 14 bases. The CDR3 sequence is CASMMGLIYGYTF. In nucleotides, the CDR3 is TGTGCCAGCATGATGGGCCTAATTTATGGCTACACCTTC.

This chain connects TRBV6-1 to TRBJ1-6; D is undetermined. Germline V gives CDR1 MNHNS, CDR2 SASEGT. The CDR3 spans 13 residues. V lost 6 bases, J lost 8 bases, and 11 bases lay in between. The CDR3 loop reads CASRGRIDSPLHF. CDR3 sequence (DNA): TGTGCCAGCAGGGGCAGAATAGATTCACCCCTCCACTTT.

The sample holds a few counts of this clonotype. The chain has TRBV19 and TRBJ1-5, with a weak D call TRBD1 (6 bases). CDR3 size: 15 residues. V was cut by 5 bases and J by 2 bases, with 13 bases left in between. Looked up from germline, CDR1 is LNHDA and CDR2 is SQIVND (reference sequence). The CDR3: CASSGGQLGNQPQHF. CDR3 sequence (DNA): TGTGCCAGTAGTGGAGGACAGTTAGGCAATCAGCCCCAGCATTTT.

The chain joins TRBV28 to TRBJ2-1; a possible D gene is TRBD1 (6 bases). V lost 8 bases, J lost 4 bases, and 12 bases lay in between. The CDR3 contains 13 residues. CDR1 is MDHEN and CDR2 is SYDVKM in the germline V gene. For the CDR3, the DNA is TGTGCCAGCCACGGAAGGGGGTACAATGAGCAGTTCTTC. Protein sequence: CASHGRGYNEQFF. The complete variable domain, with remaining parts taken from reference TRBV28 and TRBJ2-1, reads DVKVTQSSRYLVKRTGEKVFLECVQDMDHENMFWYRQDPGLGLRLIYFSYDVKMKEKGDIPEGYSVSREKKERFSLILESASTNQTSMYLCASHGRGYNEQFFGPGTRLTVL.

This clonotype showed up many times. V gene TRBV5-5 combines with J gene TRBJ2-7; TRBD1 agrees at 8 bases. The trim removed 0 bases at V and 2 bases at J, leaving 7 bases unmatched. The CDR3 length is 16 residues. Germline values: CDR1 SGHKS, CDR2 YYEKEE (reference sequence). In nucleotides, the CDR3 is TGTGCCAGCAGCTTGGGGGCAGGGGGCCAGGCCTACGAGCAGTACTTC. Its translation is CASSLGAGGQAYEQYF.

The chain recombines TRBV5-5 with TRBJ2-2, with 7 bases aligning to TRBD1. V gave up 3 bases and J gave up 6 bases; unmatched junction bases: 17. The CDR3 extends over 18 amino acids. Germline lookup yields CDR1 SGHKS and CDR2 YYEKEE (reference sequence). Here the CDR3 DNA reads TGTGCCAGCAGCTACCCACAGGGGTCCCACTCCAACGCCGGGGAGCTGTTTTTT. Amino acids: CASSYPQGSHSNAGELFF.